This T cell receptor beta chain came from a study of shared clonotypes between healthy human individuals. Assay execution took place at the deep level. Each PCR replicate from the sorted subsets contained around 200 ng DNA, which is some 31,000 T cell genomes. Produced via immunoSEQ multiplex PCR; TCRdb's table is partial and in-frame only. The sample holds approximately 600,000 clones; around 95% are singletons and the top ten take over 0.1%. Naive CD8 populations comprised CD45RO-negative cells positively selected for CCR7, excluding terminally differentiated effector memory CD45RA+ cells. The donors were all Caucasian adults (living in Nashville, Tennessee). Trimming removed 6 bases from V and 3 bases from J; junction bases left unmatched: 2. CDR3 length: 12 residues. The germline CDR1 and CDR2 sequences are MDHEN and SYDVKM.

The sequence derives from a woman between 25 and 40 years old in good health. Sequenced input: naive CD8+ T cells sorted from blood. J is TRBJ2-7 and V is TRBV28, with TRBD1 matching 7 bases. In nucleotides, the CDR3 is TGTGCCAGCAGGGACAGGATCTACGAGCAGTACTTC. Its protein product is CASRDRIYEQYF.